These 32 T cell receptor beta chains share one sample of origin, sequenced in a study of spatial heterogeneity in lung cancer. Time point specified: sample taken at primary tumor resection. TCRdb re-analysed the 5' RACE reads in MiXCR, keeping a single row per CDR3 protein. The sample contains approximately 9,400 distinct CDR3 sequences, approximately 4.5% of which appear only once. This material consisted of PBMCs, taken at surgery. Receptor source: a male donor with early-stage non-small cell lung cancer.

This clonotype has a count of ten or more. This rearrangement joins TRBV3-1 to TRBJ2-1; D may be TRBD1 or TRBD2 (5 bases each). The V gene's germline CDR1 is LGHDT and CDR2 YNNKEL (reference sequence). This CDR3 has 12 amino acids. Trimming left V 3 bases short and J 6 bases short, with 6 bases between. CDR3 residues: CASSQGPNEQFF. CDR3 DNA sequence: TGTGCCAGCAGCCAGGGACCCAATGAGCAGTTCTTC.

This clonotype rates as medium-sized (0.01 to 0.1%). The chain is built from TRBV29-1 and TRBJ2-7, with D unresolved. CDR3 size: 11 residues. Germline CDR1 is SQVTM and CDR2 is ANQGSEA. The V gene lost 7 bases and the J gene lost 3 bases, with 10 bases spanning the gap. In DNA form, the CDR3 reads TGCAGCGGCTACAGAGACTACGAGCAGTACTTC. Its protein is CSGYRDYEQYF.

By share, this clonotype ranks as medium-sized. The CDR3 spells CASTDSRRGLRGNTIYF. Written as DNA, the CDR3 is TGTGCCAGCACCGATTCCCGCAGGGGGCTTCGTGGAAACACCATATATTTT. V gene TRBV12-3 or TRBV12-4 combines with J gene TRBJ1-3; TRBD1 agrees at 8 bases. The CDR3 sequence is 17 residues long. J lost 3 bases, V lost 7 bases, and 14 bases had no gene match.

This clonotype was seen at least ten times. The V gene is TRBV7-2, the J gene TRBJ2-2; the D is unclear. This CDR3 comprises 17 residues. Per germline, CDR1 SGHTA and CDR2 FQGNSA. V was clipped by 5 bases and J by 2 bases, with 18 bases between them. The CDR3 DNA is TGTGCCAGCAGCATCGCCACCGGGCTACATAACACCGGGGAGCTGTTTTTT. Encoded protein: CASSIATGLHNTGELFF.

The chain recombines TRBV14 with TRBJ2-7, with 7 nucleotides matching TRBD2. Germline V gene data show CDR1 as SGHDN and CDR2 as FVKESK. Trimming at V came to 4 bases and at J to 6 bases, leaving 3 bases not matched to a gene. The CDR3 consists of 12 residues. CDR3 bases: TGTGCCAGCAGCCGGATAGCGGGCGAGCAGTACTTC. Amino acid sequence: CASSRIAGEQYF.

The sample holds many counts of this clonotype. The chain links TRBV5-1 to TRBJ2-3, with 9 nucleotides matching TRBD2. This CDR3 region has 15 residues. CDR1 and CDR2 (germline): SGHRS, YFSETQ. V was pared by 5 bases and J by 1 base, with 5 bases of the junction left unmatched. CDR3 in DNA: TGCGCCAGCAGTTACTTAGCGGGGGGCACAGATACGCAGTATTTT. Its translation: CASSYLAGGTDTQYF.

This clonotype is medium-sized in the sample. V and J are TRBV27 and TRBJ1-1; D ambiguous. In germline, CDR1 is MNHEY, CDR2 SMNVEV (reference sequence). V was clipped by 4 bases and J by 0 bases, with 3 bases between them. This CDR3 region has 12 residues. The CDR3 bases are TGTGCCAGCAGTTCGGTGAACACTGAAGCTTTCTTT. Protein: CASSSVNTEAFF.

This clonotype came up many times. The chain employs TRBV7-9 and TRBJ2-1, with D tentatively TRBD1 (5 bases). There are 15 residues in the CDR3. Deletions cut 5 bases from V and 4 bases from J, with 15 bases between. Germline V lookup: CDR1 SEHNR, CDR2 FQNEAQ (reference sequence). CDR3 region: CASSVGAAKYNEQFF. As DNA, the CDR3 is TGTGCCAGCAGCGTAGGGGCAGCCAAATACAATGAGCAGTTCTTC.

This clonotype was seen ten or more times. The rearrangement joins TRBV5-4 to TRBJ1-2; D not certain. The ends were cut back, 2 bases at V and 0 bases at J, with 17 bases in the middle. The CDR3 is made up of 17 amino acids. CDR1 and CDR2 from the germline V gene are SGHNT and YYREEE (reference sequence). DNA for the CDR3: TGTGCCAGCAGCTTAGAGGGTTATTCGGCGGCTAACTATGGCTACACCTTC. Residues: CASSLEGYSAANYGYTF.

By sample share, this clonotype is medium-sized. This chain links TRBV12-3 or TRBV12-4 with TRBJ2-5, with D perhaps TRBD1 (5 bases). The CDR3 spans 13 residues. Trimming left V 3 bases short and J 2 bases short, with 7 bases between. For the CDR3, the DNA is TGTGCCAGCAGTTTGAACAGGCAAGAGACCCAGTACTTC. Translated, it gives CASSLNRQETQYF.

The genes are TRBV6-6 and TRBJ1-2; maybe TRBD1 (6 bases). The CDR3 extends over 13 amino acids. Trimming shortened V by 6 bases and J by 5 bases, and 13 bases separated the two germline ends. The germline V gene encodes CDR1 MNHNY and CDR2 SVGAGI (reference sequence). The CDR3 loop is CASSPNREYGYTF. The CDR3, as DNA: TGTGCCAGCAGCCCTAACAGGGAGTATGGCTACACCTTC.

Ten or more counts support this clonotype. The genes are TRBV28 and TRBJ1-6; possibly TRBD1 for D (6 bases). V was trimmed by 6 bases and J by 7 bases, leaving 13 bases between them. Germline values: CDR1 MDHEN, CDR2 SYDVKM. This CDR3 is 14 amino acids long. The CDR3 loop reads CASRLGQENSPLHF. For the CDR3, the DNA is TGTGCCAGCAGGTTGGGACAAGAAAATTCACCCCTCCACTTT.

Relative to its sample, this clonotype is medium-sized. This sequence joins TRBV5-4 and TRBJ2-1; D may be TRBD1 or TRBD2 (6 bases each). The germline gives CDR1 SGHNT, CDR2 YYREEE (reference sequence). The CDR3 contains 14 residues. The ends were cut back, 0 bases at V and 9 bases at J, with 13 bases in the middle. CDR3 in amino acids: CASSLGTGDTEQFF. CDR3 coding DNA: TGTGCCAGCAGCTTGGGGACGGGGGACACTGAGCAGTTCTTC.

Ten or more counts support this clonotype. This chain links TRBV9 with TRBJ1-1; TRBD1 matches at 8 bases. The CDR3 runs 18 residues. V trimming: 4 bases; J trimming: 3 bases; junction bases outside the gene matches: 17. CDR1 SGDLS and CDR2 YYNGEE come from the germline V gene. Written as DNA, the CDR3 is TGTGCCAGCAGCCCCCTGGTGGCAGGGGGCAGCCTGGACACTGAAGCTTTCTTT. Translated: CASSPLVAGGSLDTEAFF.

By share, this clonotype ranks as medium-sized. The chain combines TRBV15 with TRBJ2-3, with 8 bases aligning to TRBD2. The CDR3 covers 16 residues. Germline assignment: CDR1 LNHNV and CDR2 YYDKDF (reference sequence). V trimming: 5 bases; J trimming: 3 bases; junction bases outside the gene matches: 10. CDR3 coding DNA: TGTGCCACCAGCGTTGGGGCGAGCGGGGGAACAGATACGCAGTATTTT. It specifies CATSVGASGGTDTQYF.

This clonotype was seen at least ten times. The chain links TRBV5-1 to TRBJ2-3; tentatively, D is TRBD2 (5 bases). CDR3 size: 15 residues. The germline V and J ends were trimmed by 0 bases and 7 bases, with 15 bases remaining between them. Germline V gene data show CDR1 as SGHRS and CDR2 as YFSETQ. The CDR3 here is CASSLGERPLNTQYF. Here the CDR3 DNA reads TGCGCCAGCAGCTTGGGCGAGCGGCCCCTTAATACGCAGTATTTT.

This clonotype was counted many times. This chain links TRBV20-1 with TRBJ2-3; 7 bases fit TRBD1. The ends lost 1 base at V and 1 base at J; junction bases unmatched: 5. The CDR3 is made up of 15 amino acids. Germline CDR1 reads DFQATT; CDR2 reads SNEGSKA (reference sequence). The CDR3 sequence is CSARGGGAGTDTQYF. The CDR3 DNA reads TGCAGTGCTAGAGGAGGGGGCGCTGGCACAGATACGCAGTATTTT.

CDR3 amino acids: CASSKVPRTKETQYF. CDR3 in DNA: TGTGCCAGCAGCAAAGTCCCCCGCACCAAAGAGACCCAGTACTTC. The chain is built from TRBV21-1 and TRBJ2-5; the table calls TRBD1, which could not be checked here. TRBV21-1 is given as a pseudogene. CDR3 length: 15 residues.

This clonotype was detected ten times or more. The rearrangement links TRBV5-1 to TRBJ2-2; 7 nucleotides align to TRBD2. CDR1 is SGHRS, CDR2 YFSETQ, per germline. The CDR3 length is 16 residues. J was trimmed by 7 bases and V by 2 bases; bases with no gene match: 11. The CDR3 DNA is TGCGCCAGCAGCTTCGATGCGGGGGTGTTGAACGGGGAGCTGTTTTTT. Residues: CASSFDAGVLNGELFF.

This clonotype was picked up many times. This chain joins TRBV9 and TRBJ2-2; D unclear. The CDR3 spans 16 residues. Trimming removed 1 base at V and 0 bases at J, with 10 bases between. Germline CDR1 and CDR2: SGDLS and YYNGEE. The CDR3 protein is CASSVWASTNTGELFF. DNA of the CDR3: TGTGCCAGCAGCGTATGGGCGTCAACGAACACCGGGGAGCTGTTTTTT. The whole variable domain, filled in from reference TRBV9 and TRBJ2-2, reads DSGVTQTPKHLITATGQRVTLRCSPRSGDLSVYWYQQSLDQGLQFLIQYYNGEERAKGNILERFSAQQFPDLHSELNLSSLELGDSALYFCASSVWASTNTGELFFGEGSRLTVL.

By frequency in the sample, this clonotype is medium-sized. The chain combines TRBV27 with TRBJ1-2, with a tentative D call TRBD1 (5 bases). Germline V CDR1 and CDR2: MNHEY, SMNVEV (reference sequence). Trimming took off 5 bases at V and 4 bases at J, with 11 bases between the two ends. CDR3 size: 13 residues. The CDR3, as DNA: TGTGCCAGCAGTGTCAGGGTCGGCTATGGCTACACCTTC. Translating it yields CASSVRVGYGYTF.

The table lists this clonotype with many counts. The chain carries TRBV5-6 and TRBJ2-3; the match to TRBD1 covers 8 bases. Germline CDR1 and CDR2: SGHDT and YYEEEE. This CDR3 comprises 14 residues. The V gene end was trimmed by 2 bases and the J gene end by 7 bases; junction bases not matched to a gene: 6. CDR3 region: CASSFGQGGYTQYF. CDR3 bases: TGTGCCAGCAGCTTCGGACAGGGAGGATATACGCAGTATTTT.

By share, this clonotype ranks as medium-sized. The chain joins TRBV4-2 to TRBJ1-2, with TRBD1 identical over 8 bases. J gave up 7 bases and V 0 bases, and 4 bases lay outside the gene matches. The CDR3 is made up of 14 amino acids. CDR1 is LGHNA and CDR2 is YNFKEQ in the germline V gene. The CDR3 DNA follows: TGTGCCAGCAGCCAAGAGGACAGGGAGGGTGGCTACACCTTC. This gives the protein CASSQEDREGGYTF.

This clonotype ranks as medium-sized. The chain carries TRBV3-1 and TRBJ2-2; 8 bases align to TRBD1. Germline loops: CDR1 LGHDT, CDR2 YNNKEL (reference sequence). The trim removed 2 bases at V and 6 bases at J, leaving 8 bases unmatched. This CDR3 spans 16 amino acids. The DNA of the CDR3 is TGTGCCAGCAGCCAACAGGCAGGGGGCGCTTCCGGGGAGCTGTTTTTT. Protein: CASSQQAGGASGELFF.

This clonotype was recorded at least ten times. The V call is TRBV6-2 or TRBV6-3, the J call TRBJ2-7; D call uncertain. Trimming took off 7 bases at V and 2 bases at J, with 15 bases between the two ends. Germline CDR1 MNHEY, CDR2 SVGEGT. This CDR3 region has 14 residues. CDR3 in amino acids: CASMGRTSPYEQYF. DNA for the CDR3: TGTGCCAGCATGGGCCGAACGAGCCCCTACGAGCAGTACTTC.

Ten or more counts support this clonotype. This chain connects TRBV20-1 to TRBJ1-1, with D uncertain. Germline V gene sequence: CDR1 DFQATT, CDR2 SNEGSKA (reference sequence). This CDR3 contains 13 residues. Trimming shortened V by 5 bases and J by 6 bases, and 16 bases separated the two germline ends. CDR3 bases: TGCAGTGCTCGTCCAGGTGGAAGCGCTGAAGCTTTCTTT. Protein product: CSARPGGSAEAFF.

At least ten counts were recorded for this clonotype. The V gene is TRBV12-3 or TRBV12-4, the J gene TRBJ2-1; D is perhaps TRBD1 or TRBD2 (5 bases each). CDR3 size: 15 residues. Trimming removed 3 bases from V and 0 bases from J, with 9 bases in between. CDR3 loop: CASSFGANSYNEQFF. CDR3 nucleotide sequence: TGTGCCAGCAGTTTCGGGGCGAACTCCTACAATGAGCAGTTCTTC.

This clonotype showed up many times. The rearrangement links TRBV10-3 to TRBJ1-4; D is possibly TRBD1 (5 bases). The germline gives CDR1 ENHRY, CDR2 SYGVKD. The CDR3 extends over 14 amino acids. Trimming removed 6 bases at V and 4 bases at J, with 12 bases between. CDR3 nucleotides: TGTGCCATCAGCCCGGGACGGGATAATGAAAAACTGTTTTTT. Translated: CAISPGRDNEKLFF.

This clonotype occurred many times. J is TRBJ1-1 and V is TRBV19; no clear D gene. In germline, CDR1 is LNHDA, CDR2 SQIVND (reference sequence). V dropped 3 bases and J dropped 4 bases, with 9 bases sitting between them. The CDR3 is 13 residues long. The CDR3 DNA follows: TGTGCCAGTAGTATCAAACAGCGCACTGAAGCTTTCTTT. This codes for CASSIKQRTEAFF.

V is TRBV6-5 and J is TRBJ1-6; D remains unclear. The CDR3 spans 16 residues. Trimming took off 7 bases at V and 4 bases at J, with 17 bases between the two ends. CDR1 and CDR2 from the germline V gene are MNHEY and SVGAGI. The CDR3: CASTKTGGIYNSPLHF. The CDR3 nucleotides read TGTGCCAGCACTAAGACCGGAGGGATTTATAATTCACCCCTCCACTTT.

This clonotype is labeled medium-sized (0.01 to 0.1%). The chain links TRBV10-2 to TRBJ2-5; tentative D call: TRBD1 (5 bases). The CDR3 is 13 amino acids. The ends were cut back, 2 bases at V and 7 bases at J, with 11 bases in the middle. CDR1 is WSHSY and CDR2 is SAAADI in the germline V gene. In DNA, the CDR3 is TGCGCCAGCAGTGAGCCAGGGATAGCGACCCAGTACTTC. Translated, it gives CASSEPGIATQYF.

This clonotype has a count of ten or more. This chain links TRBV6-6 with TRBJ1-4; 12 bases are a match to TRBD1. Germline assignment: CDR1 MNHNY and CDR2 SVGAGI (reference sequence). CDR3 length equals 14 residues. Trimming removed 6 bases from V and 6 bases from J; junction bases left unmatched: 2. DNA for the CDR3: TGTGCCAGCAGGGGGACAGGGGGCCATGAAAAACTGTTTTTT. This translates into CASRGTGGHEKLFF.